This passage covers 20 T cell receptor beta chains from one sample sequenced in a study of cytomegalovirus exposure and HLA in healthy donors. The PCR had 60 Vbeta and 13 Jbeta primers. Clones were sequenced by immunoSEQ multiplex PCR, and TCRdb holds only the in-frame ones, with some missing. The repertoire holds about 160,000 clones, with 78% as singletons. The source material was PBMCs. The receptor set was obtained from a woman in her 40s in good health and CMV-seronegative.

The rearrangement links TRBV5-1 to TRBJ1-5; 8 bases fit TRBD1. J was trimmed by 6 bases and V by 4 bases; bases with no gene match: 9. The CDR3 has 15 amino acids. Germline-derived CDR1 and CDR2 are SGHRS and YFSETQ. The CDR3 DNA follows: TGCGCCAGCAGCCAAAATACAGGGGGGGGTCAGCCCCAGCATTTT. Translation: CASSQNTGGGQPQHF.

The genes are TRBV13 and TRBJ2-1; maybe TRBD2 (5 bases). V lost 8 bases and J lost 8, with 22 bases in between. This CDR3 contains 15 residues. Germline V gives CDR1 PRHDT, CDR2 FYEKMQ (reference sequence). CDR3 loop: CASSPSGLAPHEQFF. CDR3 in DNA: TGTGCCAGCTCCCCTTCCGGGCTAGCCCCTCATGAGCAGTTCTTC.

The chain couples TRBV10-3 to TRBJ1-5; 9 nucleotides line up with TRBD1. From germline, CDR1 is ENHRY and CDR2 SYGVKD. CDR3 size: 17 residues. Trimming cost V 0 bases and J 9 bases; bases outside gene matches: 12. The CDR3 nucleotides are TGTGCCATCAGTGAGTCGGGGGTGGGACAGGGTACTGGGCCCCAGCATTTT. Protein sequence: CAISESGVGQGTGPQHF.

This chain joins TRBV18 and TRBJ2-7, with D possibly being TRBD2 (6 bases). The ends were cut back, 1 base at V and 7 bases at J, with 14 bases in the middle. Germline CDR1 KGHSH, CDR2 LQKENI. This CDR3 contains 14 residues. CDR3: CASSPQGLPIEQYF. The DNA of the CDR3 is TGTGCCAGCTCACCACAGGGACTCCCCATTGAGCAGTACTTC.

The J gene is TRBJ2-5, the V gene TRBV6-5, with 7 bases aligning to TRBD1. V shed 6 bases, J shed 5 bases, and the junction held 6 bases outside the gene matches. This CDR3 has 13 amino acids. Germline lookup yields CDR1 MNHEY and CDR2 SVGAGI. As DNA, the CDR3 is TGTGCCAGCAGGTACAGGGGATTGGAGACCCAGTACTTC. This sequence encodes CASRYRGLETQYF.

The CDR3 DNA reads as TGTGCCAGCTCCAGAATTACGACGGGACTTGAGACCCAGTACTTC. This codes for CASSRITTGLETQYF. This chain connects TRBV2 to TRBJ2-5; maybe TRBD2 (6 bases). Trimming took 8 bases from V and 5 from J, leaving 21 bases between them. The CDR3 totals 15 residues. Germline V gene lookup returns CDR1 SNHLY and CDR2 FYNNEI.

The chain's CDR3 is CASSRSGYGLGYGYTF. The CDR3 DNA reads TGCGCCAGCAGCCGTTCGGGATATGGGCTAGGCTATGGCTACACCTTC. J is TRBJ1-2 and V is TRBV5-1; D not certain. Trimming pared 4 bases from V and 4 bases from J, leaving 20 bases between. The CDR3 extends over 16 amino acids. Germline loops: CDR1 SGHRS, CDR2 YFSETQ.

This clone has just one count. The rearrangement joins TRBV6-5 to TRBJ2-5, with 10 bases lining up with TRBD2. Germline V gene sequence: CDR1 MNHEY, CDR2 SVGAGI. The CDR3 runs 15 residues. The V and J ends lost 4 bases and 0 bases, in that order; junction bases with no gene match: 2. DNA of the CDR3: TGTGCCAGCAGTTGGGGACTAGCGAACCAAGAGACCCAGTACTTC. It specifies CASSWGLANQETQYF.

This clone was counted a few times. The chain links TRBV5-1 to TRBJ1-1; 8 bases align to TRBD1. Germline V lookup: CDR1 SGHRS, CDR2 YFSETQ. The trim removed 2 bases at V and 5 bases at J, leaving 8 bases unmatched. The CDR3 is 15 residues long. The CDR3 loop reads CASSFTGTGNTEAFF. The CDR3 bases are TGCGCCAGCAGCTTCACCGGGACAGGAAATACTGAAGCTTTCTTT.

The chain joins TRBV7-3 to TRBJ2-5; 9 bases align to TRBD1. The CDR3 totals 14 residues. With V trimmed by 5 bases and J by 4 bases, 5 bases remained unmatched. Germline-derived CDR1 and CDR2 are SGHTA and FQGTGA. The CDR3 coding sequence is TGTGCCAGCAGCGCGCCGGGACAGGGAGAGACCCAGTACTTC. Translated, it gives CASSAPGQGETQYF.

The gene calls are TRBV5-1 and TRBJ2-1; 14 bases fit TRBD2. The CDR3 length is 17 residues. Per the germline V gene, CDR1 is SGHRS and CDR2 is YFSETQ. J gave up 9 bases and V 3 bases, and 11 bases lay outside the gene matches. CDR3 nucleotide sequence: TGCGCCAGCAGCTCAAGACAGACTAGCGGGGGGGTCGGTGAGCAGTTCTTC. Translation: CASSSRQTSGGVGEQFF.

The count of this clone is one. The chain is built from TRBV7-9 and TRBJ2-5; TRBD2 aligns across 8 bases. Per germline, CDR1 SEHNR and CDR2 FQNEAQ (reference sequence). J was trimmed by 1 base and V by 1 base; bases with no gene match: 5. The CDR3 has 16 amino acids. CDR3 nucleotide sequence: TGTGCCAGCAGCTTAGGTCCCGGGGGGGTCCAAGAGACCCAGTACTTC. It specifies CASSLGPGGVQETQYF.

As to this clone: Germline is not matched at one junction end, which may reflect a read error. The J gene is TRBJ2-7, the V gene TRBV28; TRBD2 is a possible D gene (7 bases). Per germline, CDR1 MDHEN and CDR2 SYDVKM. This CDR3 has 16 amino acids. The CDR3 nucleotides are TGTGCCAGCAGTTCCCCGGGGGGAGGGGGGCTCTACGAGCAGTGCTTC. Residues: CASSSPGGGGLYEQCF.

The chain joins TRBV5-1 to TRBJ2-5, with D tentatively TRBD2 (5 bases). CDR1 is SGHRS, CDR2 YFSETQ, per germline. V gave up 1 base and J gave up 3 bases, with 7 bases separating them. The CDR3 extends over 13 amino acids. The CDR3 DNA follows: TGCGCCAGCAGCTTGCCCGGGGAAGAGACCCAGTACTTC. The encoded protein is CASSLPGEETQYF.

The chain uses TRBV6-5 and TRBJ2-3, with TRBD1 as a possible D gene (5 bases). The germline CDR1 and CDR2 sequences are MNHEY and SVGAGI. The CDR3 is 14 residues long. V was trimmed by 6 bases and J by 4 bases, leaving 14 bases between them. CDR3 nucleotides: TGTGCCAGCAGCCTCAACAGGTTTGCAGATACGCAGTATTTT. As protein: CASSLNRFADTQYF.

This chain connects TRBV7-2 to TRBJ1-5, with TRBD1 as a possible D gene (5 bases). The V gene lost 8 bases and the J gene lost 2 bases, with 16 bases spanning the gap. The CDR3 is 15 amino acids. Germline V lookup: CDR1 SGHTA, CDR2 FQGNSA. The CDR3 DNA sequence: TGTGCCAGCCGTCCACGGGGGGTTGGCAATCAGCCCCAGCATTTT. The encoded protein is CASRPRGVGNQPQHF. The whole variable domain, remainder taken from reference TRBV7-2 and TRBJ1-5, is GAGVSQSPSNKVTEKGKDVELRCDPISGHTALYWYRQSLGQGLEFLIYFQGNSAPDKSGLPSDRFSAERTGGSVSTLTIQRTQQEDSAVYLCASRPRGVGNQPQHFGDGTRLSIL.

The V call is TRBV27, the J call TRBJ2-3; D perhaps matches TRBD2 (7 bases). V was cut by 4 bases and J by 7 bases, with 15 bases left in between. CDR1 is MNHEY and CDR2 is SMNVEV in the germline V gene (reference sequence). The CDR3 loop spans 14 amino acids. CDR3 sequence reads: CASSSWGGRYTQYF. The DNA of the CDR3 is TGTGCCAGCAGTTCGTGGGGGGGCAGATATACGCAGTATTTT.

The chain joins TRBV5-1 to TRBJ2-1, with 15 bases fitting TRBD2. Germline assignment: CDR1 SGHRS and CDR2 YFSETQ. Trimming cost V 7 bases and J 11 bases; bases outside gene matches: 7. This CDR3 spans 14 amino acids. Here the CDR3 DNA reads TGCGCCAGCGGGCCCGGGACTAGCGGGGGGCAGCAGTTCTTC. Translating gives CASGPGTSGGQQFF.

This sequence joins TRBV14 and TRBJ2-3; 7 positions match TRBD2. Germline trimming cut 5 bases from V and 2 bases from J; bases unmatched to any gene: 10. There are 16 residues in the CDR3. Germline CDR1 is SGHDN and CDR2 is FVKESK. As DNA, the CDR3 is TGTGCCAGCAGCGCCCGGACTAGAGTCTTCACAGATACGCAGTATTTT. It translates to CASSARTRVFTDTQYF.

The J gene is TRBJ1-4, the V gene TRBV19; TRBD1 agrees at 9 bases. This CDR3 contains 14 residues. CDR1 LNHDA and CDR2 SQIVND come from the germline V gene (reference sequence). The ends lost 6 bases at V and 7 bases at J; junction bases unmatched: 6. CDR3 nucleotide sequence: TGTGCCAGTAGCAACAGGGGGCGAGGTGAAAAACTGTTTTTT. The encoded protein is CASSNRGRGEKLFF.